This T cell receptor (beta chain) was found in a study of beta chain features in type 1 diabetes. At the level of the study: Across every sample, roughly 100 million sorted cells were examined in total. Broader study findings: A potential influence of HLA type upon TCRB rearrangement remained unresolved herein. Researchers reported that naive, central memory and Treg TCRB repertoires appeared more similar in patients than in healthy donors.

Concerning this clone itself: Its matching antigen is unknown.

This CDR3 has 15 amino acids. Trimming stripped 2 bases from V and 4 bases from J, with 13 bases between. Germline-derived CDR1 and CDR2 are SGHAT and FQNNGV. Of the isolated RNA, all was reverse transcribed, and so the sequenced material was expressed TCRB transcripts. Libraries were prepared by immunoSEQ multiplex PCR; TCRdb keeps only in-frame clonotypes and omits some of them. The sample records fewer than 550,000 clones, about 10% being singletons. The receptor's source is a woman younger than 35 in good health. Sequenced: naive CD4+ T cells from blood. The rearrangement links TRBV11-2 to TRBJ2-3; no definite D call. Here the CDR3 DNA reads TGTGCCAGCAGCTTAACCCAGGTAGTTGCAGATACGCAGTATTTT. The encoded protein is CASSLTQVVADTQYF.